Below are 2 T cell receptor beta chains sequenced from a single sample in a study of T cells in Graves' hyperthyroidism and ophthalmopathy. RNA transcripts gave rise to amplified TCR beta CDR3 regions. Researchers ran a first-round RT-PCR on the TCR CDR3 using the HTBI primer set. Each CDR3 protein is one row after TCRdb ran MiXCR on the multiplex PCR reads. The sample gives some 440,000 distinct CDR3 sequences, approximately 15% of which show up once; approximately 7.5% is in the top ten. The sample comprised blood. Source of these receptors: a woman younger than 30 with Graves' hyperthyroidism.

This clonotype came up many times. The chain has TRBV12-3 or TRBV12-4 and TRBJ2-7; TRBD1 agrees at 9 bases. V gave up 4 bases and J gave up 4 bases; unmatched junction bases: 2. The CDR3 has 13 residues. In DNA form, the CDR3 reads TGTGCCAGCAGTTCGACAGGGGGGTACGAGCAGTACTTC. Its translation is CASSSTGGYEQYF.

This clonotype showed up many times. This chain joins TRBV18 and TRBJ2-1; TRBD2 matches at 9 bases. The V and J ends lost 2 bases and 8 bases, in that order; junction bases with no gene match: 7. CDR3 size: 15 residues. The germline V gene has CDR1 KGHSH and CDR2 LQKENI. CDR3 sequence: CASSPFSGGEDEQFF. In nucleotides, the CDR3 is TGTGCCAGCTCACCATTTAGCGGGGGTGAGGATGAGCAGTTCTTC.